One sample yielded the 5 T cell receptor beta chains listed below, sequenced in a study of blood T cell repertoires in COVID-19. Repertoires were generated with immunoSEQ multiplex PCR, while TCRdb's copy carries only in-frame clones and drops some. The sample consists of about 130,000 clones, around 74% of them appearing once. Specimen: peripheral blood. Receptors originate from a man between 60 and 75 years old with acute or convalescent COVID-19.

J is TRBJ1-6 and V is TRBV7-9; D is undetermined. The CDR3 runs 15 residues. V lost 4 bases and J lost 10, with 17 bases in between. The germline V gene encodes CDR1 SEHNR and CDR2 FQNEAQ (reference sequence). This CDR3 is CASSSDGDYGSPLHF. The CDR3 bases are TGTGCCAGCAGCTCCGACGGTGACTATGGGTCACCCCTCCACTTT.

This clone has a single count. The chain joins TRBV7-2 to TRBJ1-2, with D maybe TRBD1 (6 bases). V lost 2 bases and J lost 1, with 8 bases in between. The CDR3 extends over 14 amino acids. Germline V gives CDR1 SGHTA, CDR2 FQGNSA. The CDR3 loop is CASSLRTDNYGYTF. CDR3 DNA: TGTGCCAGCAGCTTACGGACAGATAACTATGGCTACACCTTC. Full variable domain (outside the CDR3, taken from reference TRBV7-2 and TRBJ1-2): GAGVSQSPSNKVTEKGKDVELRCDPISGHTALYWYRQSLGQGLEFLIYFQGNSAPDKSGLPSDRFSAERTGGSVSTLTIQRTQQEDSAVYLCASSLRTDNYGYTFGSGTRLTVV.

The rearrangement uses TRBV24-1 and TRBJ2-1, with 7 bases matching TRBD2. This CDR3 is 14 amino acids long. J lost 12 bases, V lost 4 bases, and 11 bases had no gene match. Germline loops: CDR1 KGHDR, CDR2 SFDVKD. The CDR3 protein is CATSDPSQREGQFF. The DNA of the CDR3 is TGTGCCACCAGTGACCCCAGCCAGCGGGAAGGGCAGTTCTTC.

The rearrangement uses TRBV15 and TRBJ2-3; no definite D call. Germline V lookup: CDR1 LNHNV, CDR2 YYDKDF (reference sequence). V lost 1 base and J 2 bases, leaving 4 bases between the germline ends. The CDR3 covers 13 residues. The CDR3 protein is CATSRVVTDTQYF. DNA of the CDR3: TGTGCCACCAGCAGAGTAGTCACAGATACGCAGTATTTT.

This clone has a single count. In DNA, the CDR3 is TGTGCCAGTAGTCAATCGGGGCCCCAGCATTTT. Translated: CASSQSGPQHF. The chain couples TRBV19 to TRBJ1-5, with D unclear. Trimming took off 5 bases at V and 9 bases at J, with 8 bases between the two ends. CDR1 LNHDA and CDR2 SQIVND come from the germline V gene (reference sequence). This CDR3 region has 11 residues. Together with reference TRBV19 and TRBJ1-5, the CDR3 gives the full variable domain: DGGITQSPKYLFRKEGQNVTLSCEQNLNHDAMYWYRQDPGQGLRLIYYSQIVNDFQKGDIAEGYSVSREKKESFPLTVTSAQKNPTAFYLCASSQSGPQHFGDGTRLSIL.